The 17 T cell receptor beta chains in this list originate from one sample, sequenced in a study of cytomegalovirus exposure and HLA in healthy donors. The PCR had 60 Vbeta and 13 Jbeta primers. Using immunoSEQ multiplex PCR, the repertoire was profiled, and TCRdb retains in-frame clones only, with some absent. Among about 120,000 clones listed, 60% to 85% were seen once. Sequencing input: PBMCs. All receptors come from a woman aged 40 to 50 in good health and CMV-seropositive.

The rearrangement joins TRBV5-6 to TRBJ2-3, with 8 nucleotides matching TRBD1. The CDR3 is 15 residues long. The germline V gene has CDR1 SGHDT and CDR2 YYEEEE. The ends lost 4 bases at V and 0 bases at J; junction bases unmatched: 4. The CDR3 coding sequence is TGTGCCAGCAGCCACCGACAGGGGAGCACAGATACGCAGTATTTT. It is translated as CASSHRQGSTDTQYF.

Only a few counts were recorded for this clone. The rearrangement joins TRBV19 to TRBJ1-1; D uncertain. The CDR3 covers 14 residues. Germline-derived CDR1 and CDR2 are LNHDA and SQIVND (reference sequence). V lost 1 base to trimming and J lost 5 bases, with 11 bases between them. CDR3 amino acids: CASSIAGVGTEAFF. The CDR3 nucleotides read TGTGCCAGTAGTATAGCCGGGGTCGGGACTGAAGCTTTCTTT.

The rearrangement uses TRBV10-1 and TRBJ2-3, with 9 bases aligning to TRBD1. The CDR3 is 15 residues long. Germline V gives CDR1 WNHNN, CDR2 SYGVQD (reference sequence). Germline trimming cut 0 bases from V and 4 bases from J; bases unmatched to any gene: 2. CDR3 in amino acids: CASSESRDRADTQYF. CDR3 DNA sequence: TGCGCCAGCAGTGAGTCTCGGGACAGGGCAGATACGCAGTATTTT.

Concerning this clone: At the DNA level, this CDR3 is encoded by other sequences in the same sample as well. This chain connects TRBV6-1 to TRBJ1-1; D is undetermined. V was cut by 1 base and J by 5 bases, with 8 bases left in between. Germline CDR1 is MNHNS and CDR2 is SASEGT. This CDR3 contains 13 residues. CDR3 in DNA: TGTGCCAGCAGTGAAGTGGGCGAGACTGAAGCTTTCTTT. This translates into CASSEVGETEAFF.

The chain combines TRBV7-9 with TRBJ2-5, with 13 bases identical to TRBD2. The CDR3 has 19 amino acids. V shed 4 bases, J shed 0 bases, and the junction held 11 bases outside the gene matches. Germline assignment: CDR1 SEHNR and CDR2 FQNEAQ (reference sequence). CDR3 residues: CASSSGLAGDGYYQETQYF. The CDR3 DNA is TGTGCCAGCAGCTCCGGACTAGCGGGAGACGGGTATTACCAAGAGACCCAGTACTTC.

The chain has TRBV7-9 and TRBJ2-7; D may be TRBD1 (7 bases). The CDR3 has 14 amino acids. Trimming shortened V by 4 bases and J by 3 bases, and 13 bases separated the two germline ends. Per germline, CDR1 SEHNR and CDR2 FQNEAQ (reference sequence). CDR3 nucleotides: TGTGCCAGCAGCTCGGCGGGACAGTACTACGAGCAGTACTTC. This codes for CASSSAGQYYEQYF.

This rearrangement joins TRBV12-1 to TRBJ2-7; TRBD2 is taken as the D call from the table, unchecked against the DNA. TRBV12-1 is deemed a pseudogene. This CDR3 has 18 residues. In nucleotides, the CDR3 is TGTGCCAGCAGCTCCCCCCGAAGTGCGGGAGTGGTTTACTACGAGCAGTACTTC. Its translation is CASSSPRSAGVVYYEQYF.

The V gene is TRBV15, the J gene TRBJ1-5, with D possibly TRBD1 on 5 matching bases. The V and J ends lost 0 bases and 7 bases respectively, with 13 bases between them. The CDR3 extends over 15 amino acids. CDR1 and CDR2 from the germline V gene are LNHNV and YYDKDF (reference sequence). In DNA form, the CDR3 reads TGTGCCACCAGCAGAGATCCGGCAGGGAACCAGCCCCAGCATTTT. This codes for CATSRDPAGNQPQHF.

V gene TRBV7-6 combines with J gene TRBJ2-7; maybe TRBD2 (5 bases). This CDR3 is built from 14 residues. V lost 3 bases to trimming and J lost 1 base, with 10 bases between them. Germline CDR1 is SGHVS and CDR2 is FNYEAQ. The CDR3 DNA sequence: TGTGCCAGCAGCTTCGCGACGGGGTCCTACGAGCAGTACTTC. Encoded protein: CASSFATGSYEQYF.

CDR3 amino acids: CASSVSSLTVPDSEADPHYGYTF. The CDR3 bases are TGTGCCAGCAGCGTATCCTCACTGACTGTTCCGGACAGTGAAGCGGACCCCCACTATGGCTACACCTTC. The chain has TRBV9 and TRBJ1-2; D is possibly TRBD1 (6 bases). CDR3 size: 23 residues. V lost 1 base and J lost 3, with 37 bases in between. CDR1 is SGDLS and CDR2 is YYNGEE in the germline V gene.

The V call is TRBV19, the J call TRBJ2-4, with TRBD2 matching over 8 bases. CDR1 is LNHDA, CDR2 SQIVND, per germline (reference sequence). Trimming at V came to 7 bases and at J to 0 bases, leaving 8 bases not matched to a gene. The CDR3 totals 16 residues. The CDR3 bases are TGTGCCAGTAATGGCGGGGGGCTACAAGCCAAAAACATTCAGTACTTC. Amino acids: CASNGGGLQAKNIQYF.

The chain couples TRBV6-1 to TRBJ2-2, with D perhaps TRBD2 (5 bases). The CDR3 loop spans 12 amino acids. Between the trimmed V and J ends, which lost 6 bases and 3 bases, there was a span of 5 bases. CDR1 and CDR2 (germline): MNHNS, SASEGT. The CDR3 loop reads CASSGDTGELFF. The CDR3 DNA sequence: TGTGCCAGCAGCGGGGACACCGGGGAGCTGTTTTTT.

This clone was counted a single time. The rearrangement uses TRBV11-2 and TRBJ2-3; D gene uncertain. The CDR3 extends over 14 amino acids. Per the germline V gene, CDR1 is SGHAT and CDR2 is FQNNGV. The ends were cut back, 5 bases at V and 2 bases at J, with 11 bases in the middle. CDR3 in amino acids: CASSPRVDTDTQYF. CDR3 sequence (DNA): TGTGCCAGCAGCCCTCGGGTGGACACAGATACGCAGTATTTT.

This clone was seen just once. The chain combines TRBV5-1 with TRBJ1-2, with D unresolved. V dropped 2 bases and J dropped 5 bases, with 7 bases sitting between them. Per germline, CDR1 SGHRS and CDR2 YFSETQ. The CDR3 extends over 12 amino acids. The CDR3 sequence: CASSFSEYGYTF. CDR3 DNA sequence: TGCGCCAGCAGCTTCAGTGAATATGGCTACACCTTC.

The rearrangement links TRBV9 to TRBJ2-1; 7 bases map to TRBD1. The V gene's germline CDR1 is SGDLS and CDR2 YYNGEE. CDR3 size: 16 residues. The V and J ends lost 4 bases and 5 bases, in that order; junction bases with no gene match: 12. CDR3 amino acids: CASSPRTGHLHNEQFF. For the CDR3, the DNA is TGTGCCAGCAGCCCAAGGACAGGCCACTTACACAATGAGCAGTTCTTC.

This chain uses TRBV5-1 with TRBJ2-3, with TRBD1 matching over 9 bases. Germline V lookup: CDR1 SGHRS, CDR2 YFSETQ. The V segment lost 4 bases and the J segment 1 base; nucleotides outside the gene matches: 4. The CDR3 has 15 residues. The CDR3 region is CASSQQGAGTDTQYF. The CDR3 DNA reads as TGCGCCAGCAGCCAACAGGGGGCCGGCACAGATACGCAGTATTTT.

This clone occurred once. The CDR3 protein is CAWLAGSNTGELFF. CDR3 nucleotide sequence: TGTGCCTGGCTAGCGGGAAGTAACACCGGGGAGCTGTTTTTT. This chain connects TRBV2 to TRBJ2-2, with 9 bases fitting TRBD2. This CDR3 contains 14 residues. In germline, CDR1 is SNHLY, CDR2 FYNNEI. V was pared by 11 bases and J by 2 bases, with 6 bases of the junction left unmatched.